The subject of this entry is one T cell receptor beta chain. This record belongs to a study of cytomegalovirus exposure and HLA in healthy donors. This PCR relied on a set of 60 Vbeta primers and 13 Jbeta primers. Produced via immunoSEQ multiplex PCR; TCRdb's table is partial and in-frame only. Counted here are about 180,000 clones, 77% occurring once; the ten biggest clones make up roughly 3.7%. V lost 7 bases, J lost 1 base, and 6 bases stayed unmatched. CDR1 and CDR2 (germline): PRHDT, FYEKMQ (reference sequence). This CDR3 comprises 17 residues. The receptor comes from a woman aged 55-69 years in good health and CMV-seropositive. Sequencing was done on a sample of PBMCs. The V gene is TRBV13, the J gene TRBJ2-1; TRBD2 aligns across 14 bases. Here the CDR3 DNA reads TGTGCCAGCACCCCGACTAGCGGGAGGGCTTCCTACAATGAGCAGTTCTTC. It is translated as CASTPTSGRASYNEQFF.